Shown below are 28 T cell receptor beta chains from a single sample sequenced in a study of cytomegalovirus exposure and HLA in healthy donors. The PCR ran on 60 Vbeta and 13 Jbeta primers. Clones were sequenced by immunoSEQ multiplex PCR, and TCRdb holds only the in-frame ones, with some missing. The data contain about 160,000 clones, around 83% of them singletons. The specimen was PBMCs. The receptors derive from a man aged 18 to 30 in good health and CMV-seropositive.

CDR3 loop: CASSDSRGPRGEQFF. The CDR3 coding sequence is TGTGCCAGCAGTGACTCGCGGGGTCCCCGTGGTGAGCAGTTCTTC. The chain joins TRBV2 to TRBJ2-1; D is possibly TRBD2 (6 bases). Germline lookup yields CDR1 SNHLY and CDR2 FYNNEI. The CDR3 covers 15 residues. V gave up 3 bases and J gave up 9 bases, with 18 bases separating them.

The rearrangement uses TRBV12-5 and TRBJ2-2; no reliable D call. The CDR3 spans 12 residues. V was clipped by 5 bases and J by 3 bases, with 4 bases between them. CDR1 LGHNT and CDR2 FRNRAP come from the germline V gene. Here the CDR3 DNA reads TGTGCTAGTGGTCGGGACACCGGGGAGCTGTTTTTT. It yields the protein CASGRDTGELFF.

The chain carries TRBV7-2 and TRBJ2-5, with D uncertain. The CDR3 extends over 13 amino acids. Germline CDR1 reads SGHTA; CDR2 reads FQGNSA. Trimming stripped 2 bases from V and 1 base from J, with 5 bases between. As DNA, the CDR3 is TGTGCCAGCAGCTTACAGGTCCAAGAGACCCAGTACTTC. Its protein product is CASSLQVQETQYF.

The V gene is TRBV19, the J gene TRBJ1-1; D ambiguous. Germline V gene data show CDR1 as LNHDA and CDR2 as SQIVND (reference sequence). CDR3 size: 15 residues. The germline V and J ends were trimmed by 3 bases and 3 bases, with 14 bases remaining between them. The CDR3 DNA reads TGTGCCAGTAGTATGCTCGGACCGCGGGACACTGAAGCTTTCTTT. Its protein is CASSMLGPRDTEAFF.

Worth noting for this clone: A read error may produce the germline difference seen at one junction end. CDR3 sequence: CASSPGTGGLGNF. CDR3 sequence (DNA): TGTGCCAGCAGCCCCGGGACAGGGGGTCTCGGGAACTTC. The chain uses TRBV5-4 and TRBJ2-7; 11 nucleotides match TRBD1. Germline CDR1 and CDR2: SGHNT and YYREEE (reference sequence). CDR3 length equals 13 residues.

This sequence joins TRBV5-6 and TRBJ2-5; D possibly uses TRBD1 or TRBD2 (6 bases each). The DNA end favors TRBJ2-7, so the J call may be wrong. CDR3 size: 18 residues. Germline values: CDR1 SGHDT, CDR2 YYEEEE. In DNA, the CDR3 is TGTGCCAGCAGCCGGGGCACGGGGGCGCTTCGTTGGGACTACGAGCAGTACTTC. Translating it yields CASSRGTGALRWDYEQYF.

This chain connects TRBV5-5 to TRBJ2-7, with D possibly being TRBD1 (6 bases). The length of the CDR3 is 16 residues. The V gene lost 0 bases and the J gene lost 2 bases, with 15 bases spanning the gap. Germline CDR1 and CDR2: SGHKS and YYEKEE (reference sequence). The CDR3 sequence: CASSLAGTPFPYEQYF. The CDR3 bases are TGTGCCAGCAGCTTGGCCGGGACACCATTCCCCTACGAGCAGTACTTC.

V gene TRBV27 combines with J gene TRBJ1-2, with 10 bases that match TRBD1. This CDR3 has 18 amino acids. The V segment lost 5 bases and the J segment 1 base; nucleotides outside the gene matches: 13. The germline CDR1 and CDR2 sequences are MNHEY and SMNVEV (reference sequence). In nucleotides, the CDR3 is TGTGCCAGCAGTCCTATCCGGGACAGGGGATTGGGTAACTATGGCTACACCTTC. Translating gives CASSPIRDRGLGNYGYTF.

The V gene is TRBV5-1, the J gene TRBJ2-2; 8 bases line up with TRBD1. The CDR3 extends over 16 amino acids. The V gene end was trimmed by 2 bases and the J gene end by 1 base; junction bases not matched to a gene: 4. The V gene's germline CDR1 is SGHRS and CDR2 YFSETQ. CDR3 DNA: TGCGCCAGCAGCTTACCCGGGACAGGGAACACCGGGGAGCTGTTTTTT. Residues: CASSLPGTGNTGELFF.

CDR3 nucleotide sequence: TGTGCCAGCAGCCCCCAGGGCATGAACACCGGGGAGCTGTTTTTT. This encodes CASSPQGMNTGELFF. This sequence joins TRBV11-2 and TRBJ2-2; tentatively, D is TRBD1 (5 bases). CDR3 length equals 15 residues. The V gene's germline CDR1 is SGHAT and CDR2 FQNNGV. V lost 5 bases, J lost 1 base, and 11 bases lay in between. Using reference TRBV11-2 and TRBJ2-2 for the parts outside the CDR3, the full variable domain is EAGVAQSPRYKIIEKRQSVAFWCNPISGHATLYWYQQILGQGPKLLIQFQNNGVVDDSQLPKDRFSAERLKGVDSTLKIQPAKLEDSAVYLCASSPQGMNTGELFFGEGSRLTVL.

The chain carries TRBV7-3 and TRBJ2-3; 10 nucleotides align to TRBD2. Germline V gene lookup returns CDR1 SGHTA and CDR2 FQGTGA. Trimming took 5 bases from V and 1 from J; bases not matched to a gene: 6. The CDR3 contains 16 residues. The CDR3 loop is CASSPLAGGGTDTQYF. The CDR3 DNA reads TGTGCCAGCAGCCCGTTAGCGGGGGGAGGCACAGATACGCAGTATTTT.

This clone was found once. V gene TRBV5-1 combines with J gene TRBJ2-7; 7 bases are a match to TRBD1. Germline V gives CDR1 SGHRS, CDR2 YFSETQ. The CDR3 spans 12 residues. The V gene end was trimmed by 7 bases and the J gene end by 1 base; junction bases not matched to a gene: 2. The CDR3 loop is CASSGQSYEQYF. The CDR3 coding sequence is TGCGCCAGCTCGGGACAGTCCTACGAGCAGTACTTC.

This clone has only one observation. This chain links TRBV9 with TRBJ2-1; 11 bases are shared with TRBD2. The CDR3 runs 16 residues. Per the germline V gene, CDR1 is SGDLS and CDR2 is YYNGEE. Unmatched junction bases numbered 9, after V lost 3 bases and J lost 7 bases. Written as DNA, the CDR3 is TGTGCCAGCAGCGGTGTAGCGGGGGGGCTCGAGAATGAGCAGTTCTTC. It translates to CASSGVAGGLENEQFF.

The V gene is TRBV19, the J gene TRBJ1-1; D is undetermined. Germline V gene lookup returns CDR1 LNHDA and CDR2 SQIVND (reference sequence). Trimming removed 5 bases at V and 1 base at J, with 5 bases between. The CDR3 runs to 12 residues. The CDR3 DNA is TGTGCCAGTAGTTCCCAGAACACTGAAGCTTTCTTT. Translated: CASSSQNTEAFF.

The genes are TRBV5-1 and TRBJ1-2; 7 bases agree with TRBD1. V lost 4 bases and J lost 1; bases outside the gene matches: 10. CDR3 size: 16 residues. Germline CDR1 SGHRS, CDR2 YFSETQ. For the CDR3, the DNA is TGCGCCAGCAGCATTACTCCAGGGGGAGATAACTATGGCTACACCTTC. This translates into CASSITPGGDNYGYTF.

CDR3 in DNA: TGTGCCAGCAGCCCAGGGGGCGCGTACGAGACCCAGTACTTC. Encoded protein: CASSPGGAYETQYF. The genes are TRBV11-2 and TRBJ2-5; 8 bases align to TRBD1. Germline V CDR1 and CDR2: SGHAT, FQNNGV. Losses at the gene ends were 5 bases for V and 5 bases for J; bases not matched to a gene: 7. There are 14 residues in the CDR3.

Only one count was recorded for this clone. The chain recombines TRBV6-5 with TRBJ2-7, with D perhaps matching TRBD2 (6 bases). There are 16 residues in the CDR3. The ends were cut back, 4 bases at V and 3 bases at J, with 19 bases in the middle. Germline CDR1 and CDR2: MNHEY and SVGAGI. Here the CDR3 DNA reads TGTGCCAGCAGTTCTCTCGGAGGGAACCACATCTACGAGCAGTACTTC. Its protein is CASSSLGGNHIYEQYF.

DNA for the CDR3: TGTGCCACCAGCACGAATACGGCGGGGGGCGGTATGGATACGCAGTATTTT. Translating it yields CATSTNTAGGGMDTQYF. The chain combines TRBV15 with TRBJ2-3, with 8 bases aligning to TRBD2. V lost 4 bases, J lost 6 bases, and 15 bases stayed unmatched. The CDR3 totals 17 residues. In germline, CDR1 is LNHNV, CDR2 YYDKDF (reference sequence).

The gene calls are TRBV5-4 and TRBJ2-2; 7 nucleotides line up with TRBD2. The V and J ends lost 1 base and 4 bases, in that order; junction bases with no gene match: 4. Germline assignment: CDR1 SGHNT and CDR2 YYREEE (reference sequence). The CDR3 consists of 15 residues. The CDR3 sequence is CASSLLGGGTGELFF. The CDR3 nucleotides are TGTGCCAGCAGCTTGTTGGGGGGGGGCACCGGGGAGCTGTTTTTT. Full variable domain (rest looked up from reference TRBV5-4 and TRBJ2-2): ETGVTQSPTHLIKTRGQQVTLRCSSQSGHNTVSWYQQALGQGPQFIFQYYREEENGRGNFPPRFSGLQFPNYSSELNVNALELDDSALYLCASSLLGGGTGELFFGEGSRLTVL.

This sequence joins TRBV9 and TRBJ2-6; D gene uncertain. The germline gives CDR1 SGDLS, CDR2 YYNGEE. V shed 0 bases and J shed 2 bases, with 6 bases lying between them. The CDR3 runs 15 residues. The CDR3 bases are TGTGCCAGCAGCGTAGCCCTTCCTGGGGCCAACGTCCTGACTTTC. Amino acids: CASSVALPGANVLTF.

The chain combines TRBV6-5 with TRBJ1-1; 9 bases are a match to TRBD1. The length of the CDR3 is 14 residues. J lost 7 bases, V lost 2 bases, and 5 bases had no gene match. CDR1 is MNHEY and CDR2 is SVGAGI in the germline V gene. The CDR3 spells CASSYRTGDLEAFF. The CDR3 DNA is TGTGCCAGCAGTTACCGGACAGGGGATCTTGAAGCTTTCTTT.

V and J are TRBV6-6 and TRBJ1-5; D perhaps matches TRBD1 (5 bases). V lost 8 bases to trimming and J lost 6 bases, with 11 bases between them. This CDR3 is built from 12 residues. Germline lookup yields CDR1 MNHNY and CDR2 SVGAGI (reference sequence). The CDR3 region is CASGTRVQPQHF. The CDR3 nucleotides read TGTGCCAGCGGCACCAGGGTTCAGCCCCAGCATTTT.

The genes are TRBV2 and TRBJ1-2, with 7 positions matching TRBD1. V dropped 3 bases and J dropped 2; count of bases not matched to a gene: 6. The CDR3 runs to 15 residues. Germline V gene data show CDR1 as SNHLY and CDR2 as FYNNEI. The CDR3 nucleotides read TGTGCCAGCAGTGACCCCGGGACAGCCAACTATGGCTACACCTTC. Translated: CASSDPGTANYGYTF.

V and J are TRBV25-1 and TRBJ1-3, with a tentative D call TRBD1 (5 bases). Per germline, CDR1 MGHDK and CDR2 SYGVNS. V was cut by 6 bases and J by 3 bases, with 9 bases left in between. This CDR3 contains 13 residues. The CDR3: CASSRRDGNTIYF. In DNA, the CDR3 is TGTGCCAGCAGCCGCAGGGATGGAAACACCATATATTTT.

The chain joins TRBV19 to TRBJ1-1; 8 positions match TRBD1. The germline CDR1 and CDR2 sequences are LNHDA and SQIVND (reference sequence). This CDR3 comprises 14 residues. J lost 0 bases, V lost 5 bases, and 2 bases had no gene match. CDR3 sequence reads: CASSRQGLNTEAFF. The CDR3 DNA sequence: TGTGCCAGTAGTCGACAGGGGTTGAACACTGAAGCTTTCTTT.

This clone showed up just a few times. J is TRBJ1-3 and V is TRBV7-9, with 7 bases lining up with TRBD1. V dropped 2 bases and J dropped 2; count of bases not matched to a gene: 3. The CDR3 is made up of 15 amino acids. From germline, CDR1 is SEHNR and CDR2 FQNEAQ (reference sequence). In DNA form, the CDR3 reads TGTGCCAGCAGCTTACAAGACAGGGCTGGAAACACCATATATTTT. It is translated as CASSLQDRAGNTIYF.

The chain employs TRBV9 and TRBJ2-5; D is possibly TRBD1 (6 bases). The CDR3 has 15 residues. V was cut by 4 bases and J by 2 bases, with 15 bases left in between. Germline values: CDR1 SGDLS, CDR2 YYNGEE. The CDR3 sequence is CASSPQPGQQETQYF. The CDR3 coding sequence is TGTGCCAGCAGCCCCCAACCCGGACAGCAAGAGACCCAGTACTTC.

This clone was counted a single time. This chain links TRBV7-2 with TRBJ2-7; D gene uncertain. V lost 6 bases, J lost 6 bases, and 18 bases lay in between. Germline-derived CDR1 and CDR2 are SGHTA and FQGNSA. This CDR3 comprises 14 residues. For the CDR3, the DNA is TGTGCCAGCAGTAAACAGAATAGTCTCGGCGAGCAGTACTTC. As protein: CASSKQNSLGEQYF.